The rows below give T cell receptor beta chains drawn from one sample of a study of cytomegalovirus exposure and HLA in healthy donors. Here immunoSEQ multiplex PCR was the method, and the copy in TCRdb shows in-frame clones only, minus some. The data contain about 55,000 clones, around 62% of them singletons. Sequencing was performed on PBMCs. The receptors here all came from a human donor in good health. CDR3s include the opening cysteine and the closing phenylalanine or tryptophan. A D gene is named only where the DNA matches it firmly. Expanded clones get a size class; other rows say once, few or many, or leave the size out.

D gene	J gene	clone size	V gene	CDR3 length	CDR3 protein	CDR3 DNA
-	TRBJ2-7	-	TRBV5-4	14	CASSFQVNGDEQYF	TGTGCCAGCAGCTTCCAGGTTAACGGGGACGAGCAGTACTTC
-	TRBJ2-1	-	TRBV12-5	15	CASGADMSYGNEQFF	TGTGCTAGTGGCGCTGACATGTCTTACGGCAATGAGCAGTTCTTC
TRBD1	TRBJ1-1	-	TRBV2	16	CASRPGQGVGRTEAFF	TGTGCCAGCAGGCCTGGACAGGGCGTAGGGAGAACTGAAGCTTTCTTT
-	TRBJ1-1	-	TRBV14	12	CASGAKNTEAFF	TGTGCCAGCGGGGCGAAGAACACTGAAGCTTTCTTT
TRBD1	TRBJ2-7	few	TRBV6-5	15	CASSPGQGLPYEQYF	TGTGCCAGCAGCCCAGGACAGGGTTTACCCTACGAGCAGTACTTC
-	TRBJ2-7	-	TRBV15	16	CATSREAGLYPYEQYF	TGTGCCACCAGCAGAGAGGCAGGGCTCTATCCCTACGAGCAGTACTTC
-	TRBJ2-1	-	TRBV14	17	CASSQGVRDSTYNEQFF	TGTGCCAGCAGCCAAGGGGTACGGGACTCAACCTACAATGAGCAGTTCTTC
TRBD1	TRBJ2-2	-	TRBV30	15	CAYKPGTANTGELFF	TGTGCCTATAAACCCGGGACAGCGAACACCGGGGAGCTGTTTTTT
TRBD1	TRBJ2-6	-	TRBV12-5	16	CASGPRQGSGANVLTF	TGTGCTAGTGGCCCCCGACAGGGCTCTGGGGCCAACGTCCTGACTTTC
-	TRBJ2-3	few	TRBV11-2	15	CASSPSYRSTDTQYF	TGTGCCAGCAGCCCCTCGTACCGGAGCACAGATACGCAGTATTTT
-	TRBJ1-2	-	TRBV7-2	15	CASSLEWTSNYGYTF	TGTGCCAGCAGCTTAGAATGGACATCAAACTATGGCTACACCTTC
TRBD1	TRBJ1-2	-	TRBV7-2	14	CASSFGQASTINTF	TGTGCCAGCAGCTTCGGACAGGCCTCTACTATTAACACCTTC
TRBD2	TRBJ2-1	few	TRBV4-3	17	CASSQEGFGGGANEQFF	TGCGCCAGCAGCCAAGAAGGGTTCGGCGGGGGGGCCAATGAGCAGTTCTTC
-	TRBJ1-1	-	TRBV19	15	CASSIAPAVNTEAFF	TGTGCCAGTAGTATAGCCCCGGCGGTGAACACTGAAGCTTTCTTT
TRBD1	TRBJ1-2	-	TRBV11-2	11	CASSFRGGYTF	TGTGCCAGCAGCTTCAGGGGGGGCTACACCTTC
-	TRBJ1-5	-	TRBV28	14	CASTLGGAGQPQHF	TGTGCCAGCACCCTGGGGGGGGCGGGACAGCCCCAGCATTTT
-	TRBJ1-1	-	TRBV6-5	15	CASSSLETLSGEAFF	TGTGCCAGCAGTTCCCTCGAAACGTTATCAGGTGAAGCTTTCTTT
TRBD1	TRBJ2-1	few	TRBV7-9	16	CASSLVRTGSLDEQFF	TGTGCCAGCAGCTTAGTTCGGACAGGGAGTCTTGATGAGCAGTTCTTC
TRBD1	TRBJ1-2	once	TRBV4-3	15	CASSQVGQGGGGYTF	TGCGCCAGCAGCCAAGTGGGACAGGGGGGTGGGGGCTACACCTTC
-	TRBJ1-1	-	TRBV6-5	13	CASSPDKRSEAFF	TGTGCCAGCAGCCCCGACAAGCGGTCTGAAGCTTTCTTT
-	TRBJ2-4	-	TRBV6-5	15	CASSYGGGLKNIQYF	TGTGCCAGCAGTTATGGTGGGGGCCTCAAAAACATTCAGTACTTC
-	TRBJ2-7	-	TRBV11-2	13	CASSLGHLYEQYF	TGTGCCAGCAGCTTAGGGCACCTCTACGAGCAGTACTTC
TRBD2	TRBJ2-4	-	TRBV11-1	18	CASSYQAGLGEAKNIQYF	TGTGCCAGCAGTTACCAAGCCGGACTAGGGGAAGCCAAAAACATTCAGTACTTC
TRBD1	TRBJ2-7	-	TRBV5-1	14	CASSITGTGSEQYF	TGCGCCAGCAGTATCACCGGGACAGGGAGCGAGCAGTACTTC
-	TRBJ1-4	-	TRBV5-1	14	CASRIRATNEKLFF	TGCGCCAGCAGAATCAGGGCGACTAATGAAAAACTGTTTTTT
-	TRBJ2-6	-	TRBV5-1	18	CASSLVAGGGSGANVLTF	TGCGCCAGCAGCTTGGTAGCAGGAGGAGGCTCTGGGGCCAACGTCCTGACTTTC
-	TRBJ2-1	few	TRBV6-5	13	CASSSPHYNEQFF	TGTGCCAGCAGTTCCCCCCACTACAATGAGCAGTTCTTC
-	TRBJ2-7	-	TRBV29-1	13	CSVLDGSSYEQYF	TGCAGCGTATTGGACGGGAGCTCCTACGAGCAGTACTTC
-	TRBJ1-2	-	TRBV9	13	CASSAGGIGGYTF	TGTGCCAGCAGCGCGGGGGGGATCGGTGGCTACACCTTC
TRBD2	TRBJ2-7	-	TRBV27	13	CASSLLAGVEQYF	TGTGCCAGCAGTTTACTAGCGGGGGTGGAGCAGTACTTC
-	TRBJ1-5	-	TRBV11-3	15	CASSLDHVWSQPQHF	TGTGCCAGCAGCTTAGATCACGTATGGAGTCAGCCCCAGCATTTT
TRBD1	TRBJ2-7	-	TRBV9	14	CASSGDRGTYEQYF	TGTGCCAGCAGCGGTGACAGGGGAACCTACGAGCAGTACTTC
-	TRBJ2-1	once	TRBV5-1	14	CASSVGGRRNEQFF	TGCGCCAGCAGCGTGGGGGGGCGCCGGAATGAGCAGTTCTTC
-	TRBJ1-2	once	TRBV6-6	13	CASRDPEQGGYTF	TGTGCCAGCAGGGATCCAGAGCAGGGTGGCTACACCTTC
-	TRBJ1-4	-	TRBV6-1	15	CASRTRRTTNEKLFF	TGTGCCAGCAGGACCAGGCGCACAACTAATGAAAAACTGTTTTTT
TRBD1	TRBJ2-1	-	TRBV11-3	15	CASSLLGGDYNEQFF	TGTGCCAGCAGCCTTCTAGGGGGCGATTACAATGAGCAGTTCTTC
-	TRBJ2-1	-	TRBV29-1	16	CSVGGGAVGSYNEQFF	TGCAGCGTGGGAGGGGGGGCTGTTGGCTCCTACAATGAGCAGTTCTTC
TRBD2	TRBJ2-3	-	TRBV5-4	16	CASSSPGRGISDTQYF	TGTGCCAGCAGTTCCCCTGGGCGGGGGATCTCAGATACGCAGTATTTT
-	TRBJ2-3	-	TRBV9	15	CASSGGPPGTDTQYF	TGTGCCAGCAGCGGCGGCCCCCCGGGCACAGATACGCAGTATTTT
TRBD2	TRBJ2-5	-	TRBV7-2	17	CASSVGLAGGLEETQYF	TGTGCCAGCAGCGTCGGACTAGCGGGGGGGCTGGAAGAGACCCAGTACTTC
-	TRBJ1-2	-	TRBV19	14	CASSTRNVIHGYTF	TGTGCCAGTAGTACTAGGAACGTTATCCATGGCTACACCTTC
TRBD1	TRBJ1-2	-	TRBV11-2	19	CASSSFRTGRNDLGHGYTF	TGTGCCAGCAGCTCTTTCCGGACAGGGAGGAATGACTTGGGGCATGGCTACACCTTC
TRBD1	TRBJ1-6	few	TRBV27	15	CASRIQGRYNSPLHF	TGTGCCAGCAGGATACAGGGGAGGTATAATTCACCCCTCCACTTT
-	TRBJ1-4	few	TRBV18	16	CASSPLEGAGNEKLFF	TGTGCCAGCTCACCATTAGAAGGAGCAGGGAATGAAAAACTGTTTTTT
TRBD2	TRBJ2-3	-	TRBV2	16	CASRLAGGFSTDTQYF	TGTGCCAGCAGGCTAGCGGGGGGTTTTAGCACAGATACGCAGTATTTT
-	TRBJ1-1	-	TRBV6-5	13	CASTRTVNTEAFF	TGTGCCAGCACTAGGACAGTGAACACTGAAGCTTTCTTT
TRBD1	TRBJ1-1	-	TRBV6-1	13	CAMHRGKIAEAFF	TGTGCCATGCACAGGGGGAAAATAGCTGAAGCTTTCTTT
TRBD1	TRBJ1-2	few	TRBV9	14	CASSQPTGGVGYTF	TGTGCCAGCAGCCAGCCCACAGGGGGCGTCGGCTACACCTTC
TRBD2	TRBJ2-5	few	TRBV5-1	18	CASSLAGTSGGFTKTQYF	TGCGCCAGCAGCTTGGCCGGGACTAGCGGGGGTTTTACAAAGACCCAGTACTTC
TRBD1	TRBJ1-2	-	TRBV7-6	14	CASSLTDRGYGYTF	TGTGCCAGCAGCTTAACCGACAGGGGGTATGGCTACACCTTC
-	TRBJ1-2	few	TRBV7-2	13	CASSLGALYGYTF	TGTGCCAGCAGCTTAGGGGCCCTCTATGGCTACACCTTC
-	TRBJ1-2	-	TRBV5-4	13	CASSLQGVYGYTF	TGTGCCAGCAGCTTACAGGGAGTCTATGGCTACACCTTC
TRBD2	TRBJ2-3	once	TRBV7-3	16	CASSPGTSPRTDTQYF	TGTGCCAGCAGCCCGGGGACTAGCCCCCGCACAGATACGCAGTATTTT
-	TRBJ1-2	-	TRBV7-9	14	CASSLAALGDGYTF	TGTGCCAGCAGCTTAGCGGCCCTAGGGGATGGCTACACCTTC